This note documents a single TCR beta chain sequence. Antigen unknown. The junction does not match germline at one end; this may be a read error. These data originate in a study of cytomegalovirus exposure and HLA in healthy donors. Study-wide results and limits: The authors enumerated roughly 160 TCR beta chains as linked to cytomegalovirus. Available immune exposure information covered CMV serostatus only. Rarity marked most TCR sequences, yet some public TCRs occurred in many donors.

The primer mix had 60 Vbeta and 13 Jbeta primers. Sequenced by immunoSEQ multiplex PCR; TCRdb stores in-frame clones only, minus some. This sample has 100,000 to 150,000 clones, with around three quarters found just once. At collection, donors were nominally healthy, but unrecorded immune exposures were probable. Specimen: PBMCs. The receptor was isolated from a man aged 30 to 45 in good health and CMV-seronegative.

The CDR3 reads CAWSFGQLRNTAAFF. Written as DNA, the CDR3 is TGTGCCTGGAGTTTCGGACAACTGCGCAACACTGCAGCTTTCTTT. The rearrangement uses TRBV30 and TRBJ1-1; TRBD1 is a possible D gene (5 bases). The CDR3 contains 15 residues. CDR1 GTSNPN and CDR2 SVGIG come from the germline V gene (reference sequence).